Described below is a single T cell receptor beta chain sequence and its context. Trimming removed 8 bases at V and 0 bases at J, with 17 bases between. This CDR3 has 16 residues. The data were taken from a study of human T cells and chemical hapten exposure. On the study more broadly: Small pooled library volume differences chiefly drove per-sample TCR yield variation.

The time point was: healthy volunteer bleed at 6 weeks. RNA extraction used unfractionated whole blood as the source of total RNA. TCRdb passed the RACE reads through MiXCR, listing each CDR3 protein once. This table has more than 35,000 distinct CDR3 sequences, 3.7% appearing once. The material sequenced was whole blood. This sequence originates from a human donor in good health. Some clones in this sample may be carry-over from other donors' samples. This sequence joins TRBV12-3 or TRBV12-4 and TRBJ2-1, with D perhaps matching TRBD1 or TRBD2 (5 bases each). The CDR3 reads CASGGIAHFSYNEQFF. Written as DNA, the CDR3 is TGTGCCAGCGGGGGAATAGCGCACTTCTCCTACAATGAGCAGTTCTTC.